This TCR beta chain was captured by sequencing in a study of regulatory T cells in long-lasting Graves disease. Findings of the study overall: Persistent patients shared more public clonotypes (around 3,000) than new patients (approximately 900). Lower TCR diversity characterized persistent Graves' patients relative to newly diagnosed patients.

The CDR3 length is 15 residues. Trimming removed 0 bases from V and 1 base from J, with 10 bases in between. CDR1 and CDR2 (germline): SGHNT, YYREEE (reference sequence). Combining iRepertoire HTBI primers with Arm-PCR of CDR3 regions, the authors built TCR beta libraries. TCRdb called the multiplex PCR reads again in MiXCR, with one record for every CDR3 protein. The table shows hundreds of thousands of distinct CDR3 sequences, with about 32% occurring only once. Time point specified: persistent/refractory GD, antithyroid drugs over 5 years with positive TRAb. RNA from PBMCs was the source of the TCR library. One endocrinology department in Xi'an, China, was where patients came from. EDTA tubes were used for drawing nine milliliters of peripheral blood. Regarding this clonotype: Its specificity is not known.

The chain joins TRBV5-4 to TRBJ1-1; no clear D. Sample: peripheral blood mononuclear cells (PBMCs), taken when the disease was refractory, from a patient treated with antithyroid drugs. The origin of this receptor is a female donor with Graves disease. The CDR3 region is CASSLERISNTEAFF. The CDR3 DNA is TGTGCCAGCAGCTTGGAACGAATCTCGAACACTGAAGCTTTCTTT.